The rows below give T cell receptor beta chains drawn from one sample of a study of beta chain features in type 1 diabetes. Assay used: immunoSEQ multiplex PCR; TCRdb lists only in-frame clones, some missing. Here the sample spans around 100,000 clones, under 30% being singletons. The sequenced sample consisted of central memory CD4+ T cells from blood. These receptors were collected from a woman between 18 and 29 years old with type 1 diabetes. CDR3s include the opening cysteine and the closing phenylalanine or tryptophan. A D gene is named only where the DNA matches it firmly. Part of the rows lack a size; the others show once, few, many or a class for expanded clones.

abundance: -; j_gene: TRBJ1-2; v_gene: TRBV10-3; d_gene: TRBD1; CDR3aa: CAISKGADYGYTF; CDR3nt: TGTGCCATCAGCAAGGGGGCGGACTATGGCTACACCTTC
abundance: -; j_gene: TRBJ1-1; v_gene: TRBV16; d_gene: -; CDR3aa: CASSPQGNTEAFF; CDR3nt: TGTGCCAGCAGTCCCCAGGGAAACACTGAAGCTTTCTTT
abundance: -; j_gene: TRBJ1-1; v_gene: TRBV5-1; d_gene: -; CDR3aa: CASSLGAMNTEAFF; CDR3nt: TGCGCCAGCAGCTTGGGGGCCATGAACACTGAAGCTTTCTTT
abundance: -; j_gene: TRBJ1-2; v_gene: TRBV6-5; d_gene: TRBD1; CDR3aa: CASKITGGTSYGYTF; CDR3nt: TGTGCCAGCAAGATTACAGGGGGTACCAGCTATGGCTACACCTTC
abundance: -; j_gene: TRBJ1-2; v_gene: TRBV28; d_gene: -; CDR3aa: CASSETGPTGYTF; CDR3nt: TGTGCCAGCAGTGAGACAGGTCCAACGGGCTACACCTTC
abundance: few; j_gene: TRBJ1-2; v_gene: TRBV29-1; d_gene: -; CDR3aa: CSVEGQEYGYTF; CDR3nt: TGCAGCGTTGAGGGGCAGGAGTATGGCTACACCTTC
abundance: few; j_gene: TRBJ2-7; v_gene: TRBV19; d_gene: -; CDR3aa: CASSIAAGDYEQYF; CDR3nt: TGTGCCAGTAGTATTGCGGCAGGGGACTACGAGCAGTACTTC
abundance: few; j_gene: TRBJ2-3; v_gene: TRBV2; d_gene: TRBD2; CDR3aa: CASSEGSGRESDTQYF; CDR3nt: TGTGCCAGCAGTGAGGGTAGCGGGAGAGAGTCAGATACGCAGTATTTT
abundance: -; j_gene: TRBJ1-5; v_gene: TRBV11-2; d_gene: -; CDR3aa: CASSLGAGNQPQHF; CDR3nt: TGTGCCAGCAGCTTGGGAGCGGGGAATCAGCCCCAGCATTTT
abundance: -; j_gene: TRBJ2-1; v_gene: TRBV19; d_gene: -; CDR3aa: CASSTAVEQFF; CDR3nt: TGTGCCAGTAGTACGGCGGTAGAGCAGTTCTTC
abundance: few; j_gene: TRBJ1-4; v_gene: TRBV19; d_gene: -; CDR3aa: CASSIGLTEKLFF; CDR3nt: TGTGCCAGTAGTATAGGACTGACTGAAAAACTGTTTTTT
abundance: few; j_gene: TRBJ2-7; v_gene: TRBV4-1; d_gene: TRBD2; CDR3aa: CASSLGLANYEQYF; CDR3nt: TGCGCCAGCAGCCTGGGACTAGCGAACTACGAGCAGTACTTC
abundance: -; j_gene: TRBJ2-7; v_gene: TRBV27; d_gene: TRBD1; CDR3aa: CASSLPHRGIYEQYF; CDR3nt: TGTGCCAGCAGTTTACCTCACAGGGGTATCTACGAGCAGTACTTC
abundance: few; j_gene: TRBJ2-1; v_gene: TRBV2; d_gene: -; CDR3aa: CASNFGSNEQFF; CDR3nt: TGTGCCAGCAACTTCGGGTCCAATGAGCAGTTCTTC
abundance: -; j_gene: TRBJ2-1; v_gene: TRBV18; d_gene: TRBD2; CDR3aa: CASSPGASGSNEQFF; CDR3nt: TGTGCCAGCTCACCAGGGGCTAGCGGATCAAATGAGCAGTTCTTC
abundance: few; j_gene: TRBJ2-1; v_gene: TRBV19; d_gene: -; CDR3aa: CASSLGGFSYNEQFF; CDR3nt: TGTGCCAGTAGTTTGGGCGGGTTTTCCTACAATGAGCAGTTCTTC
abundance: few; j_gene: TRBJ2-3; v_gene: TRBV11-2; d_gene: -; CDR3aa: CASSLNGPTDTQYF; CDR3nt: TGTGCCAGCAGCTTAAATGGGCCAACAGATACGCAGTATTTT
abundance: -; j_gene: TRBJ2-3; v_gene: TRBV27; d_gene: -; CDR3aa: CASSFGPHTDTQYF; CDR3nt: TGTGCCAGCAGTTTCGGTCCCCACACAGATACGCAGTATTTT
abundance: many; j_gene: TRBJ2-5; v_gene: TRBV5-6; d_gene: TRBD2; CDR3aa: CASGGGRETQYF; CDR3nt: TGTGCCAGCGGCGGGGGGCGAGAGACCCAGTACTTC
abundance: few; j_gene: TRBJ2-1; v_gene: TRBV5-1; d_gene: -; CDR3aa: CASSPRGDWSYNEQFF; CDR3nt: TGCGCCAGCAGCCCCAGGGGGGATTGGTCCTACAATGAGCAGTTCTTC
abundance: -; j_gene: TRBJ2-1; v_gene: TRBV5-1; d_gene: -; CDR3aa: CASSRSTGLNEQFF; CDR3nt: TGCGCCAGCAGCCGGTCAACAGGGTTGAATGAGCAGTTCTTC
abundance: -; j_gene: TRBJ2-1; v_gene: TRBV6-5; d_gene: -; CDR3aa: CASSPGGGIDEQFF; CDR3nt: TGTGCCAGCAGTCCGGGGGGCGGTATCGATGAGCAGTTCTTC
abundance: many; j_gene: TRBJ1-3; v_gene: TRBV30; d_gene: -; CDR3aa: CAWSVLGGTIYF; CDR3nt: TGTGCCTGGAGTGTACTAGGTGGCACCATATATTTT
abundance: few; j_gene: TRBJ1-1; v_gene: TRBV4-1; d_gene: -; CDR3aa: CASSQTFGGTAFF; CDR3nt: TGCGCCAGCAGCCAGACCTTCGGGGGAACGGCTTTCTTT
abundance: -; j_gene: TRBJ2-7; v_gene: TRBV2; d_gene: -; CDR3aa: CASSENVFAYEQYF; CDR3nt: TGTGCCAGCAGTGAAAACGTATTTGCGTACGAGCAGTACTTC
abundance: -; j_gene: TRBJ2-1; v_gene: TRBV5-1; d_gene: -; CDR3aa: CASSLGQGDEQFF; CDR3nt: TGCGCCAGCAGCTTGGGGCAGGGTGACGAGCAGTTCTTC
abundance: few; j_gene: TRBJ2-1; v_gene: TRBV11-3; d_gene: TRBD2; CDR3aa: CASSNRLLAGPGNEQFF; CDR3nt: TGTGCCAGCAGCAACCGTCTACTAGCGGGCCCCGGGAATGAGCAGTTCTTC
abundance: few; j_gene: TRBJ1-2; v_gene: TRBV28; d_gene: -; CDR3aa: CASSRDSNYGYTF; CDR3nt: TGTGCCAGCAGTCGTGACAGTAACTATGGCTACACCTTC
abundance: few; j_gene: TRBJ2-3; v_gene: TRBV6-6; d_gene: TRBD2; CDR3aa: CASSPGGIQPQYF; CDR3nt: TGTGCCAGCAGCCCCGGGGGGATACAACCTCAGTATTTT
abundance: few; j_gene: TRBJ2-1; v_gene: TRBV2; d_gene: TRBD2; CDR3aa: CASKTGTSEYNEQFF; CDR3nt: TGTGCCAGCAAAACCGGGACTAGCGAGTACAATGAGCAGTTCTTC
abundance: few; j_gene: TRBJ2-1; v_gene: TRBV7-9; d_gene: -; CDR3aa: CASRSPPDGSSYNEQFF; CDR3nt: TGTGCCAGCAGGTCCCCGCCCGACGGGAGCTCCTACAATGAGCAGTTCTTC
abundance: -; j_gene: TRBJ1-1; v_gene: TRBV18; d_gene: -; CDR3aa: CASSPGGVSEAFF; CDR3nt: TGTGCCAGCTCACCCGGAGGGGTCTCTGAAGCTTTCTTT
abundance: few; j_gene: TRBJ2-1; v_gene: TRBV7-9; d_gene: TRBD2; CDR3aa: CASSLGLGLAEQFF; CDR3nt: TGTGCCAGCAGCTTAGGGCTGGGACTAGCGGAGCAGTTCTTC
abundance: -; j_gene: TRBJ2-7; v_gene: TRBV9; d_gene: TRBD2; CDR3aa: CASSGTSGPQAYEQYF; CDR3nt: TGTGCCAGCTCCGGGACTAGCGGGCCCCAAGCCTACGAGCAGTACTTC
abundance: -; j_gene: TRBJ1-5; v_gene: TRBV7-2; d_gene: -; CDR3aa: CASSLADSGNQPQHF; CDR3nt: TGTGCCAGCAGCTTAGCGGACAGTGGAAATCAGCCCCAGCATTTT
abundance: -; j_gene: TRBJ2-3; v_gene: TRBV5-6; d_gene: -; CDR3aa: CASSGVSGTSTDTQYF; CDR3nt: TGTGCCAGCAGCGGGGTGAGCGGAACTAGCACAGATACGCAGTATTTT
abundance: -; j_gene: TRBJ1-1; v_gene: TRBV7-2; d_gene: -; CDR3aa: CASSSSVGGGTEAFF; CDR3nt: TGTGCCAGCAGCTCCTCGGTGGGGGGAGGGACTGAAGCTTTCTTT
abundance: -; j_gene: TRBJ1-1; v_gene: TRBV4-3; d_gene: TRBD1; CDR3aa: CASRIGGVNTEAFF; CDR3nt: TGCGCCAGCAGAATAGGGGGCGTGAACACTGAAGCTTTCTTT
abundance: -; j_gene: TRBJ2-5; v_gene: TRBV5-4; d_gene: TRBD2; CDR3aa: CASSLSSGSKGGETQYF; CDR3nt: TGTGCCAGCAGCTTGTCGAGCGGGAGTAAGGGGGGAGAGACCCAGTACTTC
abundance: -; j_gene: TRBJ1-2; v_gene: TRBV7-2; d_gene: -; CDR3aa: CASSLEVRGLPYGYTF; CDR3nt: TGTGCCAGCAGCTTAGAAGTACGGGGGTTACCCTATGGCTACACCTTC
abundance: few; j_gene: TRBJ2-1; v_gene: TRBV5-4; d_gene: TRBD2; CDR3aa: CASSQGIAGVKQFF; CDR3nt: TGCGCCAGCAGCCAAGGAATAGCGGGAGTGAAGCAGTTCTTC